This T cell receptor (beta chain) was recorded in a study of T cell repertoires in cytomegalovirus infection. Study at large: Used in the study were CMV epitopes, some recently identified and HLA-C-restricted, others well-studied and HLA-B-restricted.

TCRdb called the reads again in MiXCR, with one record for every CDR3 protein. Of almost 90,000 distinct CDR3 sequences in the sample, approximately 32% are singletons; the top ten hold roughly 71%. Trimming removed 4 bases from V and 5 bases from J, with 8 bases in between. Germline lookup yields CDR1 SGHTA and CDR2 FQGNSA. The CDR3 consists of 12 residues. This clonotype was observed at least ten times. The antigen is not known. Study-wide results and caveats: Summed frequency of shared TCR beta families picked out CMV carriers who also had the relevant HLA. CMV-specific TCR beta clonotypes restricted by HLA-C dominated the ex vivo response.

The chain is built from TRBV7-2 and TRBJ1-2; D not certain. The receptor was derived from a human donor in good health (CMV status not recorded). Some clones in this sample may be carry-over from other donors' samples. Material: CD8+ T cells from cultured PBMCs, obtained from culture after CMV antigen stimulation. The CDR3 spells CASSSRHYGYTF. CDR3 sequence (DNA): TGTGCCAGCAGCTCCAGACATTATGGCTACACCTTC.